These 22 T cell receptor beta chains originate from one sample sequenced in a study of blood T cells in healthy people across ages. Together with a sample-barcoded 5' primer, a J-beta primer mix was included in a second PCR lasting about 7 to 11 cycles. TCRdb used MiXCR to reprocess the 5' RACE reads, holding one entry per CDR3 protein. This table holds some 900,000 distinct CDR3 sequences, approximately 49% found once. Sequencing was carried out using blood. The receptors originated from a man aged 30-40 years in good health.

This chain uses TRBV20-1 with TRBJ2-4, with D perhaps matching TRBD2 (6 bases). The CDR3 is 14 residues long. Trimming pared 6 bases from V and 2 bases from J, leaving 14 bases between. Germline-derived CDR1 and CDR2 are DFQATT and SNEGSKA (reference sequence). CDR3 DNA: TGCAGTGCCTCTTTCGGGGGTTCCAAAAACATTCAGTACTTC. This codes for CSASFGGSKNIQYF.

The CDR3 coding sequence is TGTGCCAGCAGTCCGTCCCAGGGACAGAGATTCTACGAGCAGTACTTC. Translated, it gives CASSPSQGQRFYEQYF. J is TRBJ2-7 and V is TRBV27; 7 positions agree with TRBD1. V gave up 5 bases and J gave up 3 bases; unmatched junction bases: 13. The CDR3 is 16 residues long. Germline-derived CDR1 and CDR2 are MNHEY and SMNVEV (reference sequence).

A few counts support this clonotype. The CDR3, as DNA: TGTGCCAGCAGTGGATCGGGCAGAGGCTCCTATAATTCACCCCTCCACTTT. Translation: CASSGSGRGSYNSPLHF. The V call is TRBV25-1, the J call TRBJ1-6; D unclear. Deletions cut 4 bases from V and 0 bases from J, with 13 bases between. The V gene's germline CDR1 is MGHDK and CDR2 SYGVNS. The CDR3 is made up of 17 amino acids.

This chain links TRBV5-6 with TRBJ2-1; TRBD1 matches 10 bases. Germline-derived CDR1 and CDR2 are SGHDT and YYEEEE. V was clipped by 4 bases and J by 9 bases; unmatched bases: 7. The CDR3 length is 14 residues. The CDR3 DNA sequence: TGTGCCAGCAGCCAGGGACAGGGGATCTTTGAGCAGTTCTTC. Translated, it gives CASSQGQGIFEQFF.

This clonotype was seen only a few times. V usage is TRBV10-3 and J usage is TRBJ2-3; 10 bases line up with TRBD2. The trim removed 2 bases at V and 3 bases at J, leaving 5 bases unmatched. Germline V gene sequence: CDR1 ENHRY, CDR2 SYGVKD. This CDR3 has 16 amino acids. The CDR3 loop is CAISELAGDSTDTQYF. As DNA, the CDR3 is TGTGCCATCAGTGAGCTAGCGGGGGACTCAACAGATACGCAGTATTTT.

This clonotype was observed a handful of times. The DNA of the CDR3 is TGTGCCAGCAGCTTGGCCGGACAGCGAGCAACTTACAATGAGCAGTTCTTC. This gives the protein CASSLAGQRATYNEQFF. The chain uses TRBV5-6 and TRBJ2-1, with D perhaps matching TRBD1 (6 bases). Germline CDR1 SGHDT, CDR2 YYEEEE. With 0 bases removed from V and 4 bases from J, the gap between germline ends came to 17 bases. This CDR3 has 17 amino acids. Variable domain in full (rest from reference TRBV5-6 and TRBJ2-1): DAGVTQSPTHLIKTRGQQVTLRCSPKSGHDTVSWYQQALGQGPQFIFQYYEEEERQRGNFPDRFSGHQFPNYSSELNVNALLLGDSALYLCASSLAGQRATYNEQFFGPGTRLTVL.

The chain recombines TRBV7-2 with TRBJ1-6, with D possibly matching TRBD1 (6 bases). The germline V gene has CDR1 SGHTA and CDR2 FQGNSA. V lost 6 bases, J lost 7 bases, and 10 bases lay in between. The CDR3 length is 13 residues. DNA of the CDR3: TGTGCCAGCAGTTTCGACAGGAATTCACCCCTCCACTTT. Amino acids: CASSFDRNSPLHF. The full variable domain, in which reference TRBV7-2 and TRBJ1-6 provide the parts outside the CDR3, is GAGVSQSPSNKVTEKGKDVELRCDPISGHTALYWYRQSLGQGLEFLIYFQGNSAPDKSGLPSDRFSAERTGGSVSTLTIQRTQQEDSAVYLCASSFDRNSPLHFGNGTRLTVT.

The CDR3 nucleotides read TGCGCCAGCAGCCAAGAACCGAGAGAGACCCAGTACTTC. It encodes CASSQEPRETQYF. The gene calls are TRBV4-1 and TRBJ2-5; unclear D gene. CDR3 length: 13 amino acids. The V end lost 0 bases, the J end lost 4 bases, and 6 bases lay between the germline ends. The germline CDR1 and CDR2 sequences are MGHRA and YSYEKL.

V is TRBV7-2 and J is TRBJ2-5; D ambiguous. The CDR3 length is 16 residues. The V end lost 1 base, the J end lost 1 base, and 13 bases lay between the germline ends. Germline loops: CDR1 SGHTA, CDR2 FQGNSA. The CDR3 spells CASSLGARWAQETQYF. DNA for the CDR3: TGTGCCAGCAGCTTAGGAGCCAGGTGGGCCCAAGAGACCCAGTACTTC.

This clonotype came up once. The CDR3 nucleotides are TGTGCCGGCGGTCCGGGAGACAACCGGGGAGAAAAACTGTTTTTT. Its translation: CAGGPGDNRGEKLFF. This rearrangement joins TRBV6-5 to TRBJ1-4; D remains ambiguous. Between the trimmed V and J ends, which lost 11 bases and 8 bases, there was a span of 24 bases. Per the germline V gene, CDR1 is MNHEY and CDR2 is SVGAGI. This CDR3 has 15 amino acids.

This clonotype was counted only a few times. The germline gene is not matched at one end of the junction; a read error may be the cause. V is TRBV7-7 and J is TRBJ2-5; D is unclear. The CDR3 is 12 amino acids. In germline, CDR1 is SSHAT, CDR2 FNYEAQ (reference sequence). The CDR3 reads CASSYQGNEQYF. Written as DNA, the CDR3 is TGTGCTAGCAGCTACCAAGGGAATGAGCAGTACTTC.

The chain combines TRBV11-3 with TRBJ1-2, with 8 nucleotides matching TRBD1. There are 15 residues in the CDR3. Per the germline V gene, CDR1 is SGHNT and CDR2 is YENEEA. V was clipped by 7 bases and J by 8 bases; unmatched bases: 15. The CDR3 spells CASTQRQGPVFGYTF. The CDR3 DNA reads as TGTGCCAGCACCCAGAGACAGGGGCCGGTCTTCGGCTACACCTTC.

This clonotype appeared a single time. V is TRBV7-9 and J is TRBJ2-4, with D uncertain. This CDR3 is 15 amino acids long. The germline gives CDR1 SEHNR, CDR2 FQNEAQ (reference sequence). V was clipped by 5 bases and J by 0 bases, with 11 bases between them. CDR3 sequence: CASSPWTLAKNIQYF. The DNA of the CDR3 is TGTGCCAGCAGCCCCTGGACCTTAGCCAAAAACATTCAGTACTTC.

The genes are TRBV3-1 and TRBJ2-5; 10 bases agree with TRBD1. Trimming at V came to 5 bases and at J to 13 bases, leaving 10 bases not matched to a gene. Per germline, CDR1 LGHDT and CDR2 YNNKEL (reference sequence). The CDR3 has 13 amino acids. CDR3 nucleotides: TGTGCCAGCAGCGGACAGGGGGGAAGAGAGCTGTACTTC. As protein: CASSGQGGRELYF.

The rearrangement uses TRBV5-4 and TRBJ2-7; D is perhaps TRBD2 (5 bases). Germline V gives CDR1 SGHNT, CDR2 YYREEE (reference sequence). The CDR3 totals 16 residues. V was shortened by 4 bases and J by 0 bases, with 17 bases between the two germline ends. The CDR3 region is CASSPLASGSSYEQYF. The CDR3 region has the DNA TGTGCCAGCAGCCCGTTAGCCAGTGGGAGCTCCTACGAGCAGTACTTC.

The V call is TRBV7-9, the J call TRBJ1-3; D is undetermined. Germline lookup yields CDR1 SEHNR and CDR2 FQNEAQ (reference sequence). Trimming removed 7 bases at V and 0 bases at J, with 10 bases between. The CDR3 sequence is 14 residues long. CDR3 in amino acids: CASTRTGSGNTIYF. CDR3 DNA sequence: TGTGCCAGCACGAGGACGGGCTCTGGAAACACCATATATTTT.

The chain employs TRBV6-1 and TRBJ2-1; a weak D match, TRBD2 (6 bases). V was pared by 11 bases and J by 7 bases, with 18 bases between. The CDR3 is made up of 13 amino acids. The V gene's germline CDR1 is MNHNS and CDR2 SASEGT. The CDR3 nucleotides read TGTGCCGCATCCTGGCTAGCGATAAATGAGCAGTTCTTC. This gives the protein CAASWLAINEQFF.

The chain has TRBV9 and TRBJ2-7; TRBD1 matches 7 bases. This CDR3 has 15 amino acids. With 5 bases clipped from V and 0 bases from J, the junction kept 8 bases outside the gene matches. The V gene's germline CDR1 is SGDLS and CDR2 YYNGEE. CDR3 region: CASSEGQMSSYEQYF. CDR3 nucleotide sequence: TGTGCCAGCAGTGAGGGACAGATGAGCTCCTACGAGCAGTACTTC.

The sample holds many counts of this clonotype. The genes are TRBV6-2 or TRBV6-3 and TRBJ2-7, with a tentative D call TRBD1 (6 bases). Germline V gene sequence: CDR1 MNHEY, CDR2 SVGEGT. Trimming pared 8 bases from V and 3 bases from J, leaving 8 bases between. This CDR3 comprises 11 residues. This chain's CDR3 is CASGDNYEQYF. The CDR3 region has the DNA TGTGCCAGCGGGGACAACTACGAGCAGTACTTC.

The V gene is TRBV12-3 or TRBV12-4, the J gene TRBJ1-1, with D possibly matching TRBD1 (5 bases). The CDR3 extends over 14 amino acids. V was cut by 7 bases and J by 2 bases, with 14 bases left in between. The CDR3 nucleotides read TGTGCCAGCACCGCGGGGGATGTCAACACTGAAGCTTTCTTT. Its protein product is CASTAGDVNTEAFF.

The chain links TRBV12-3 or TRBV12-4 to TRBJ2-1; 8 bases are shared with TRBD1. The trim removed 5 bases at V and 6 bases at J, leaving 9 bases unmatched. This CDR3 has 15 amino acids. The CDR3 region has the DNA TGTGCCAGCAGTACGCAGGACAGGGTTATCAATGAGCAGTTCTTC. Translation gives CASSTQDRVINEQFF.

The DNA for the CDR3 is TGTGCCAGCAGCAGCTTGGGACTAGCGGGTAAAGAGACCCAGTACTTC. This encodes CASSSLGLAGKETQYF. J is TRBJ2-5 and V is TRBV7-2, with 12 bases aligning to TRBD2. Looked up from germline, CDR1 is SGHTA and CDR2 is FQGNSA. This CDR3 region has 16 residues. V trimming: 5 bases; J trimming: 3 bases; junction bases outside the gene matches: 7.